Sequencing of this TCR beta chain was carried out in a study of T cell repertoires in cytomegalovirus infection. MiXCR, applied by TCRdb to the reads, yields one record per CDR3 protein. In the table there are about 150,000 distinct CDR3 sequences, about 25% of which are singletons. Deletions cut 4 bases from V and 3 bases from J, with 9 bases between. The CDR3 is 14 amino acids. Germline lookup yields CDR1 LNHDA and CDR2 SQIVND (reference sequence). The clonotype comes from a human donor in good health (CMV status not recorded). Some clones in this sample may be carry-over from other donors' samples. The chain has TRBV19 and TRBJ2-2; D gene unclear. The sequencing sample was made of PBMCs. The CDR3 sequence: CASSREGDTGELFF. The DNA of the CDR3 is TGTGCCAGTAGTAGGGAAGGAGACACCGGGGAGCTGTTTTTT.